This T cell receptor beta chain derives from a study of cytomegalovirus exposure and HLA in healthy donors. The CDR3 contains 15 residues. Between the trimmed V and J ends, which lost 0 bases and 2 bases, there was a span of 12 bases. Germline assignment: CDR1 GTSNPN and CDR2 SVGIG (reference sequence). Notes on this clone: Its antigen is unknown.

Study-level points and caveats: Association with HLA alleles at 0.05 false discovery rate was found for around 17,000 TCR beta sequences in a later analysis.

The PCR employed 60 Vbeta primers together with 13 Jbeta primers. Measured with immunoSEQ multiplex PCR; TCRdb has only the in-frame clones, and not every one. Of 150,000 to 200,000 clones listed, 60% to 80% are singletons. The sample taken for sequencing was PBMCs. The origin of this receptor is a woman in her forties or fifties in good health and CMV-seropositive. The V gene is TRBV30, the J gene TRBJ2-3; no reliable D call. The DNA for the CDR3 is TGTGCCTGGAGTGTACTTTACGGTCCCACAGATACGCAGTATTTT. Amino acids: CAWSVLYGPTDTQYF. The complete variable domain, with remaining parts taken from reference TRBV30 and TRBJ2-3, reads SQTIHQWPATLVQPVGSPLSLECTVEGTSNPNLYWYRQAAGRGLQLLFYSVGIGQISSEVPQNLSASRPQDRQFILSSKKLLLSDSGFYLCAWSVLYGPTDTQYFGPGTRLTVL.